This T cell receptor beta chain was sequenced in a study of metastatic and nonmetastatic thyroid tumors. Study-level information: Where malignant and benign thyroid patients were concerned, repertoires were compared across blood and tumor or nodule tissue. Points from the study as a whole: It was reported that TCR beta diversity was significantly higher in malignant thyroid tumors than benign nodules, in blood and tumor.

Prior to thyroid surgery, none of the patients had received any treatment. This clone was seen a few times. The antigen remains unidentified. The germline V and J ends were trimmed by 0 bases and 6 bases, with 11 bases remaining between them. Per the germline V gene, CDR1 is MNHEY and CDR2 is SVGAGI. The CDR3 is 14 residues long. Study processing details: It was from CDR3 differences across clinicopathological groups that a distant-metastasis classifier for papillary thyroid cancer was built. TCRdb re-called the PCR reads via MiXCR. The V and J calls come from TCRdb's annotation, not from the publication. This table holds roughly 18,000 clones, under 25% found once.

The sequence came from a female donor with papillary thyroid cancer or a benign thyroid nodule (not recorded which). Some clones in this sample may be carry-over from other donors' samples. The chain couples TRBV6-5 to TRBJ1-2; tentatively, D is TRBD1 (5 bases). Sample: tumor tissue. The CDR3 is CASSYSFGGDGYTF. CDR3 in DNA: TGTGCCAGCAGTTACTCGTTCGGGGGGGATGGCTACACCTTC.